Below, one T cell receptor beta chain is given with its context. What it binds is not known. Assay used: immunoSEQ multiplex PCR; TCRdb lists only in-frame clones, some missing. The data show under 250,000 clones, with roughly 91% seen just once and roughly 0.99% held by the top ten. The germline V gene encodes CDR1 SGHNT and CDR2 YENEEA. The V end was cut by 6 bases, the J end by 4 bases, with 12 bases between. This CDR3 has 13 residues. This sample is part of a study of T cell responses to AZD1222 COVID-19 vaccine. The study, taken as a whole, reports: It was only after the peak T cell response that any repertoires were sampled. Increases in Spike-specific TCR breadth and depth were seen after two AZD1222 doses.

Source: peripheral blood, taken on day 0 of MenACWY control vaccination. This TCR derives from an adult in good health. The chain recombines TRBV11-3 with TRBJ1-1; D not certain. The CDR3 reads CASSLNHGTEAFF. DNA for the CDR3: TGTGCCAGCAGTCTGAACCACGGCACTGAAGCTTTCTTT.